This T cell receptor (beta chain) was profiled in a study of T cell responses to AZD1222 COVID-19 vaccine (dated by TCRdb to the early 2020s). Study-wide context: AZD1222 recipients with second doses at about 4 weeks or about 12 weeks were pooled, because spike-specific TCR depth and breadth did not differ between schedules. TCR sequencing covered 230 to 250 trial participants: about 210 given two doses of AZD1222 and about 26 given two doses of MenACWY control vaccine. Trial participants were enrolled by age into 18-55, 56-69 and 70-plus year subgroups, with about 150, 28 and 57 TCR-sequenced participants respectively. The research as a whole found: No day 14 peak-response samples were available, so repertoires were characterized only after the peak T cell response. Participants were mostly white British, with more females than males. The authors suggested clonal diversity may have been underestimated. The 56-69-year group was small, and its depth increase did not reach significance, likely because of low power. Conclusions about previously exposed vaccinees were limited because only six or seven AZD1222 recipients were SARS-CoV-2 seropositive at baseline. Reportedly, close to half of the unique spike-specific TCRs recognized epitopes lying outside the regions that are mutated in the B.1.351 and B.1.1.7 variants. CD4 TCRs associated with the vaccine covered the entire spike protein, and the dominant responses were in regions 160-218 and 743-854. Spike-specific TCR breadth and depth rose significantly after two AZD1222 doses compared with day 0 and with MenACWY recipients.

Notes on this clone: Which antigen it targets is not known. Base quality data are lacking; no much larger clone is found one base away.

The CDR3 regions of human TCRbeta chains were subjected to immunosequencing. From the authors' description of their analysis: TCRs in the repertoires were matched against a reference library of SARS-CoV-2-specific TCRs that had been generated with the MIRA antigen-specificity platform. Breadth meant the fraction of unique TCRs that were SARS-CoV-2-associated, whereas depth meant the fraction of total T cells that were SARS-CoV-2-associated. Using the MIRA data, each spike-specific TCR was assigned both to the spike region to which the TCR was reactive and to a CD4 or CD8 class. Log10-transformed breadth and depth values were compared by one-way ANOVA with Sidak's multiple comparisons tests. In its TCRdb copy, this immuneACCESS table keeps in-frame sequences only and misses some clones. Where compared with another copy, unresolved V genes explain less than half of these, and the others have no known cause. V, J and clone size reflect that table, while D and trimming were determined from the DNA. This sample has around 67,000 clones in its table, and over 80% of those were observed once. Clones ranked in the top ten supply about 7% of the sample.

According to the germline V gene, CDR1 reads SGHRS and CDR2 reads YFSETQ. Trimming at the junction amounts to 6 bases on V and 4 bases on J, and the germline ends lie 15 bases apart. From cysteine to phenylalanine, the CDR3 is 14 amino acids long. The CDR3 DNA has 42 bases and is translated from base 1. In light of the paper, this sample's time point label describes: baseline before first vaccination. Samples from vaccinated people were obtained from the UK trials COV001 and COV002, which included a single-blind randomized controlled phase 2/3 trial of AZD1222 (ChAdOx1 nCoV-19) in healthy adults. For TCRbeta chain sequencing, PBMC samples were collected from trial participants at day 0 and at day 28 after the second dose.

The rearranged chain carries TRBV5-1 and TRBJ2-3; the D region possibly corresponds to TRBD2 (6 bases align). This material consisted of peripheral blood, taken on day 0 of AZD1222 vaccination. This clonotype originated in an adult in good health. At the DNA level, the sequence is TGCGCCAGCACGGGCGGGGACGGCCCAGATACGCAGTATTTT. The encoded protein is CASTGGDGPDTQYF.